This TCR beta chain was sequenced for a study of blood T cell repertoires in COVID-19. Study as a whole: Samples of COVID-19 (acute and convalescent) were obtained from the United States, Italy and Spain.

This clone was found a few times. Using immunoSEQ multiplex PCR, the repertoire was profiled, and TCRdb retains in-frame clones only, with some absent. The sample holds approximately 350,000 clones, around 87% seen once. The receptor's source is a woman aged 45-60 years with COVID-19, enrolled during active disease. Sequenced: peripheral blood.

CDR3 nucleotides: TGTGCCAGCAGTTACTCGATAGGGACAGGGAAGTCTGAAGCTTTCTTT. This codes for CASSYSIGTGKSEAFF. This chain links TRBV6-5 with TRBJ1-1, with 9 bases identical to TRBD1. The junction had 8 bases not matched to a gene; V was cut back by 0 bases and J by 6 bases. CDR1 is MNHEY, CDR2 SVGAGI, per germline. The CDR3 sequence is 16 residues long.